The clone carrying this TCR beta chain was counted a single time. The method was immunoSEQ multiplex PCR; TCRdb's version includes in-frame clones alone and lacks a portion of them. The table has some 170,000 clones, 87% seen once; the top ten hold roughly 1.5%. The CDR3 has 16 amino acids. Germline lookup yields CDR1 LGHNT and CDR2 FRNRAP. The V and J ends lost 2 bases and 5 bases respectively, with 16 bases between them. This record comes from a study of cytomegalovirus exposure and HLA in healthy donors. The TCR sequence derives from a woman in her 30s in good health and CMV-seronegative. Sequenced input: PBMCs. V and J are TRBV12-5 and TRBJ1-5; possible D gene TRBD1, 6 bases. CDR3 sequence (DNA): TGTGCTAGTGGTTTGACGGGACAAGGGGCTTATCAGCCCCAGCATTTT. Its translation is CASGLTGQGAYQPQHF.